A selection of T cell receptor beta chains follows, all from one sample in a study of blood T cells in healthy people across ages. MiXCR was run by TCRdb on the 5' RACE reads, yielding one entry per CDR3 protein. Of some 890,000 distinct CDR3 sequences listed, 25% to 35% are singletons. These records were also assigned to another study, of T cells of mothers and their children.

The specimen was blood. These receptors originate from a woman in her forties in good health. Both conserved end residues are part of each CDR3. D genes are given only for firm matches. A clone size is listed for some rows: how often the clone was seen (once, few, many), or a class if it is expanded.

few | . | TRBJ2-7 | TRBV2 | TGTGCCAGCACCCTCACAGGGATCAACGAGCAGTACTTC | CASTLTGINEQYF
many | . | TRBJ2-6 | TRBV5-8 | TGTGCCAGCAGCTTGGACGTTACTGGGGCCAACGTCCTGACTTTC | CASSLDVTGANVLTF
few | . | TRBJ2-6 | TRBV14 | TGTGCCAGCAGCCAAGACGCAGGGCTTGGGGCCAACGTCCTGACTTTC | CASSQDAGLGANVLTF
few | TRBD1 | TRBJ1-5 | TRBV19 | TGTGCCAGTACCCCCGACAGGGGTCGTGCCAATCAGCCCCAGCATTTT | CASTPDRGRANQPQHF
many | . | TRBJ2-5 | TRBV20-1 | TGCAGTGCTAGGCGGGACAGCCAAGAGACCCAGTACTTC | CSARRDSQETQYF
many | . | TRBJ2-4 | TRBV20-1 | TGCAGTGCCCCGGGAGTGGCCAAAAACATTCAGTACTTC | CSAPGVAKNIQYF
few | TRBD1 | TRBJ2-6 | TRBV6-2/TRBV6-3 | TGTGCCAGCAGGAGCGACAGGGGATCTGGGGCCAACGTCCTGACTTTC | CASRSDRGSGANVLTF
few | . | TRBJ1-6 | TRBV2 | TGTGCCAGCGGCCCAACAGAGAATTCACCCCTCCACTTT | CASGPTENSPLHF
few | . | TRBJ2-3 | TRBV2 | TGTGCCAGCATCCGGGGCAGGCCCAGCACAGATACGCAGTATTTT | CASIRGRPSTDTQYF
. | . | TRBJ2-3 | TRBV15 | TGTGCCACCAGCAGAGGCAAGGACAGTGCGCAGTATTTT | CATSRGKDSAQYF
. | . | TRBJ2-1 | TRBV7-2 | TGTGCCAGCAGCTCCCAAGGGGGGACACACAATGAGCAGTTCTTC | CASSSQGGTHNEQFF
. | . | TRBJ2-1 | TRBV7-2 | TGTGCCAGCGTGGAGGGGGGGCGTGGCAATGAGCAGTTCTTC | CASVEGGRGNEQFF
few | . | TRBJ2-3 | TRBV12-3/TRBV12-4 | TGTGCCAGCAGCACCTCAGAGACAGATACGCAGTATTTT | CASSTSETDTQYF
many | . | TRBJ2-1 | TRBV27 | TGTGCCAGCAGTTTATCCCCCTTGGATGAGCAGTTCTTC | CASSLSPLDEQFF
. | . | TRBJ2-1 | TRBV4-3 | TGCGCCAGCAGCCAGAGCGGGTCCTGGAAGGGTGAGCAGTTCTTC | CASSQSGSWKGEQFF
many | . | TRBJ1-6 | TRBV5-1 | TGCGCCAGCAGCTTGGCAGGACGTTCACCCCTCCACTTT | CASSLAGRSPLHF
. | . | TRBJ2-1 | TRBV28 | TGTGCCGGCAGTCGCCTCCCTATGTGGGGGGCCCCCCCCTACAATGAGCAGTTCTTC | CAGSRLPMWGAPPYNEQFF
. | TRBD1 | TRBJ1-5 | TRBV25-1 | TGTGCCAGCAGGGCAGGGGGGTCGGCCGGCTTAAATCAGCCCCAGCATTTT | CASRAGGSAGLNQPQHF
. | . | TRBJ1-6 | TRBV12-3/TRBV12-4 | TGTGCCAGCAGGGCCCGGGACGGTCGGGCAAATTCACCCCTCCACTTT | CASRARDGRANSPLHF